This T cell receptor beta chain came from a study of blood T cell repertoires in COVID-19 (TCRdb year 2020). A note on the overall study: Collaborator samples came from the United States, Italy and Spain and covered acute and convalescent phases of COVID-19. The repertoires were made available in a free public database intended to serve as a resource for research on the immune response to SARS-CoV-2. Samples came from the ongoing ImmuneRACE study (first 160 participants) plus 1,254 subjects from 6 global collaborators. The prospective study material was composed of cDNA or gDNA derived from T cells, B-cell-depleted T cells, or PBMCs. Subjects who had been exposed to COVID-19, were actively infected with it, or had recovered from it provided the deeply sampled blood TCRbeta repertoires that made up the dataset. HLA class I and class II types, where available, came from metadata supplied by the sample provider rather than from assay-based typing. The sample metadata nearly always contained a de-identified subject ID, COVID-19 status, age in years and sex. On the study overall, not on this receptor specifically: The quantity of clinical and demographic metadata differed by source and by participant and was supplied without curation.

In the prospective study, participants were about 18 to 95 years old, resided in about two dozen geographic areas of the United States, and were enrolled through a virtual design. Cohort assignment in the prospective study relied on participant-reported clinical history from a screening survey and a study questionnaire. In the prospective study, mobile phlebotomists collected whole blood, serum and a nasopharyngeal or oropharyngeal swab from each participant. Over a roughly two-month period, participants in the prospective study had the option of providing additional blood draws and questionnaires. Before DNA extraction, prospective study blood samples were shipped either frozen or at room temperature. The immunoSEQ Assay, a bias-controlled multiplex PCR, was used to amplify TCRbeta CDR3 regions from genomic DNA. Concerning the study's data processing: The number of nucleated cells in each sample was estimated by amplification of reference gene primers within the assay. To quantify the absolute abundance of each unique TCRbeta CDR3 rearrangement, sequence reads were collapsed and filtered. For each sample, productive Simpson clonality was calculated as the square root of Simpson's diversity index across productive rearrangements. The table was pulled from immuneACCESS by TCRdb, which kept in-frame rearrangements only. Such tables lose some clones; where checked, under half of the loss comes from unresolved V genes, and the rest has no known cause. V and J calls and clone size are those listed in that table; D and trimming were worked out from the DNA. The sample table holds about 210,000 clones, of which 80% were seen once. 4.3% of the sample belongs to the ten largest clones.

This clone occurred a few times. It lacks a known antigen. No much larger clonotype is one base removed from it; base qualities were not supplied. The clonotype was recovered from a man aged 25 to 40 with acute COVID-19. The sample was PBMCs or T cells enriched from blood (not recorded which).

The DNA is TGTGCCTGGATAAGGGGGACTGAAGCTTTCTTT. Translated, this gives CAWIRGTEAFF. The receptor chain draws on TRBV30 and TRBJ1-1; possibly the D gene is TRBD1, per 6 matching bases. Inclusive of the bounding cysteine and phenylalanine, the CDR3 is 11 residues long. Of all the DNA, just the CDR3 is kept, 33 bases in frame from base 1. V is reduced by 4 bases and J by 5 bases, leaving a spacing of 8 bases between them. The germline V gene (reference sequence) gives CDR1 as GTSNPN and CDR2 as SVGIG.